These 9 T cell receptor beta chains share one sample of origin, sequenced in a study of spatial heterogeneity in lung cancer. Time point in this sample: sample taken at primary tumor resection. TCRdb fed the 5' RACE reads into MiXCR, producing one record per CDR3 protein. The sample lists 5,000 or so distinct CDR3 sequences, about 13% seen once, with about 20% in the top ten. Sample: normal lung tissue next to the tumor, taken at surgery. These receptors were taken from a female donor with early-stage non-small cell lung cancer.

This clonotype occurred a few times. J is TRBJ2-1 and V is TRBV11-2; D is tentatively TRBD1 or TRBD2 (5 bases each). V dropped 8 bases and J dropped 4 bases, with 15 bases sitting between them. The CDR3 length is 14 residues. CDR1 is SGHAT, CDR2 FQNNGV, per germline. In DNA form, the CDR3 reads TGTGCCAGCGGGGCCGGGACCCTATACAATGAGCAGTTCTTC. It codes for CASGAGTLYNEQFF.

The J gene is TRBJ2-1, the V gene TRBV4-1, with TRBD2 identical over 7 bases. The CDR3 consists of 18 residues. Germline V lookup: CDR1 MGHRA, CDR2 YSYEKL. After removal of 1 base from V and 4 bases from J, the junction contained 13 bases not matched to a gene. As DNA, the CDR3 is TGCGCCAGCAGCCAAGCACCTAGCGGATCGCCCCCTTACAATGAGCAGTTCTTC. It is translated as CASSQAPSGSPPYNEQFF.

The chain couples TRBV27 to TRBJ1-1; D gene ambiguous. The CDR3 spans 13 residues. V lost 6 bases and J 5 bases, leaving 13 bases between the germline ends. The germline V gene encodes CDR1 MNHEY and CDR2 SMNVEV (reference sequence). The CDR3 spells CASRPAAITEAFF. DNA for the CDR3: TGTGCCAGCAGGCCCGCGGCTATAACTGAAGCTTTCTTT.

This clonotype is medium-sized (0.01 to 0.1%) in the sample. The V gene is TRBV29-1, the J gene TRBJ2-2; D gene uncertain. Germline CDR1 is SQVTM and CDR2 is ANQGSEA. V dropped 6 bases and J dropped 1 base, with 9 bases sitting between them. The CDR3 has 13 residues. The DNA for the CDR3 is TGCAGCGTAGGCCAAATGAACACCGGGGAGCTGTTTTTT. Translating it yields CSVGQMNTGELFF.

This clonotype has a count of ten or more. The CDR3 spells CSASTSGGHSEQFF. For the CDR3, the DNA is TGCAGCGCCTCGACTAGCGGAGGGCATAGTGAGCAGTTCTTC. The chain couples TRBV29-1 to TRBJ2-1; 9 bases line up with TRBD2. J was trimmed by 9 bases and V by 7 bases; bases with no gene match: 13. Germline loops: CDR1 SQVTM, CDR2 ANQGSEA. The CDR3 runs 14 residues.

This clonotype was seen at least ten times. The chain combines TRBV12-3 or TRBV12-4 with TRBJ2-2; 14 bases align to TRBD2. CDR3 length equals 19 residues. V dropped 3 bases and J dropped 0; count of bases not matched to a gene: 6. Here the CDR3 reads CASSFWTSGGTANTGELFF. The DNA of the CDR3 is TGTGCCAGCAGTTTCTGGACTAGCGGGGGGACGGCGAACACCGGGGAGCTGTTTTTT.

The chain employs TRBV19 and TRBJ2-5; TRBD2 matches at 13 bases. The trim removed 5 bases at V and 2 bases at J, leaving 5 bases unmatched. Looked up from germline, CDR1 is LNHDA and CDR2 is SQIVND (reference sequence). CDR3 length: 16 amino acids. CDR3 sequence reads: CASSPPGLAGQETQYF. As DNA, the CDR3 is TGTGCCAGTAGTCCACCGGGACTAGCGGGGCAAGAGACCCAGTACTTC. Looking up the rest from reference TRBV19 and TRBJ2-5 gives the full variable domain: DGGITQSPKYLFRKEGQNVTLSCEQNLNHDAMYWYRQDPGQGLRLIYYSQIVNDFQKGDIAEGYSVSREKKESFPLTVTSAQKNPTAFYLCASSPPGLAGQETQYFGPGTRLLVL.

This clonotype counts as medium-sized. The V call is TRBV7-2, the J call TRBJ2-3, with D possibly matching TRBD1 (6 bases). CDR1 is SGHTA, CDR2 FQGNSA, per germline. This CDR3 has 17 residues. With 1 base removed from V and 0 bases from J, the gap between germline ends came to 14 bases. CDR3 nucleotides: TGTGCCAGCAGCTTAGTTAGGACAGACCTTAGCACAGATACGCAGTATTTT. Translation gives CASSLVRTDLSTDTQYF.

This clonotype was counted between two and nine times. V usage is TRBV15 and J usage is TRBJ2-7; D gene unclear. V was cut by 2 bases and J by 0 bases, with 8 bases left in between. This CDR3 is 14 amino acids long. Germline V gives CDR1 LNHNV, CDR2 YYDKDF (reference sequence). The CDR3 here is CATSRTSSSYEQYF. CDR3 bases: TGTGCCACCAGCAGAACGTCAAGCTCCTACGAGCAGTACTTC.